These 12 T cell receptor beta chains came from one sample sequenced in a study of Ad26.COV2.S vaccination and SARS-CoV-2 variants. Only in-frame clones appear in the TCRdb table, and some are missing; sequencing was by immunoSEQ multiplex PCR. The profile shows 200,000 to 250,000 clones, around 89% of them singletons. As to treatment: 19 received Ad26.COV2.S at low or high dose, single or two shots; 5 received placebo; per-sample allocation not given. Sampling took place 63 days after the first vaccine or placebo injection. This specimen consisted of peripheral blood, obtained in a trial of Ad26.COV2.S vaccine versus placebo. These receptors originate from a person between 18 and 59 years old who received the Ad26.COV2.S COVID-19 vaccine or a placebo.

This clone was observed a single time. This sequence joins TRBV19 and TRBJ2-1, with 10 nucleotides matching TRBD1. This CDR3 region has 15 residues. V was pared by 4 bases and J by 7 bases, with 7 bases of the junction left unmatched. Germline lookup yields CDR1 LNHDA and CDR2 SQIVND (reference sequence). This CDR3 reads CASSTGTGVFNEQFF. The DNA of the CDR3 is TGTGCCAGTAGTACCGGGACAGGGGTTTTTAATGAGCAGTTCTTC.

This clone was detected only once. The chain carries TRBV19 and TRBJ1-1; D ambiguous. Trimming removed 3 bases from V and 9 bases from J, with 14 bases in between. The length of the CDR3 is 13 residues. CDR1 and CDR2 (germline): LNHDA, SQIVND (reference sequence). As DNA, the CDR3 is TGTGCCAGTAGTATCCAAACAAGAGTTCAAGCTTTCTTT. It yields the protein CASSIQTRVQAFF. The full variable domain, completed using reference TRBV19 and TRBJ1-1, is DGGITQSPKYLFRKEGQNVTLSCEQNLNHDAMYWYRQDPGQGLRLIYYSQIVNDFQKGDIAEGYSVSREKKESFPLTVTSAQKNPTAFYLCASSIQTRVQAFFGQGTRLTVV.

The chain has TRBV7-3 and TRBJ2-2; a weak D match, TRBD2 (6 bases). The V gene lost 0 bases and the J gene lost 7 bases, with 21 bases spanning the gap. From germline, CDR1 is SGHTA and CDR2 FQGTGA. This CDR3 comprises 18 residues. The CDR3 DNA sequence: TGTGCCAGCAGCTTAACTCTTCGCTTCTCTAGCGCTGTCGGGGAGCTGTTTTTT. Its translation: CASSLTLRFSSAVGELFF.

The chain uses TRBV18 and TRBJ2-5; 11 nucleotides agree with TRBD2. The CDR3 is 15 amino acids. CDR1 KGHSH and CDR2 LQKENI come from the germline V gene. V shed 3 bases, J shed 10 bases, and the junction held 10 bases outside the gene matches. CDR3 loop: CASSPPAGLAVNQYF. The CDR3 DNA reads TGTGCCAGCTCACCTCCAGCGGGACTAGCGGTCAACCAGTACTTC.

V gene TRBV29-1 combines with J gene TRBJ1-1; D not resolved. Trimming pared 4 bases from V and 0 bases from J, leaving 6 bases between. The germline CDR1 and CDR2 sequences are SQVTM and ANQGSEA. The CDR3 is made up of 12 amino acids. In nucleotides, the CDR3 is TGCAGCGTTGGACGGGTGAACACTGAAGCTTTCTTT. This translates into CSVGRVNTEAFF.

V usage is TRBV7-3 and J usage is TRBJ2-1; 10 nucleotides line up with TRBD2. Trimming at V came to 4 bases and at J to 6 bases, leaving 9 bases not matched to a gene. The CDR3 length is 16 residues. CDR1 and CDR2 from the germline V gene are SGHTA and FQGTGA. Here the CDR3 DNA reads TGTGCCAGCAGCTCTTTAGCGGGGGGCCTACTCAATGAGCAGTTCTTC. As protein: CASSSLAGGLLNEQFF.

The chain has TRBV10-3 and TRBJ2-1, with D tentatively TRBD1 (6 bases). Trimming shortened V by 6 bases and J by 0 bases, and 18 bases separated the two germline ends. Germline V gene data show CDR1 as ENHRY and CDR2 as SYGVKD. The CDR3 totals 17 residues. Here the CDR3 reads CAIRATGKPTSYNEQFF. In DNA form, the CDR3 reads TGTGCCATCAGGGCAACAGGGAAACCTACCTCCTACAATGAGCAGTTCTTC.

The genes are TRBV6-2 or TRBV6-3 and TRBJ2-7; TRBD2 matches 7 bases. This CDR3 is built from 14 residues. Unmatched junction bases numbered 5, after V lost 0 bases and J lost 6 bases. Germline V gives CDR1 MNHEY, CDR2 SVGEGT. The CDR3 DNA reads TGTGCCAGCAGTTACTCGGCTTCGGGGGGCGAGCAGTACTTC. Protein product: CASSYSASGGEQYF.

This clone was counted once. V usage is TRBV11-2 and J usage is TRBJ2-1; weak D call: TRBD2 (6 bases). The V end was cut by 1 base, the J end by 0 bases, with 13 bases between. There are 17 residues in the CDR3. Germline-derived CDR1 and CDR2 are SGHAT and FQNNGV. CDR3: CASSLGSGLRSYNEQFF. The CDR3 DNA follows: TGTGCCAGCAGCTTAGGCTCGGGACTTCGCTCCTACAATGAGCAGTTCTTC. Full variable domain (outside the CDR3, taken from reference TRBV11-2 and TRBJ2-1): EAGVAQSPRYKIIEKRQSVAFWCNPISGHATLYWYQQILGQGPKLLIQFQNNGVVDDSQLPKDRFSAERLKGVDSTLKIQPAKLEDSAVYLCASSLGSGLRSYNEQFFGPGTRLTVL.

The chain combines TRBV5-6 with TRBJ1-4, with TRBD1 identical over 8 bases. Germline CDR1 and CDR2: SGHDT and YYEEEE. The CDR3 totals 19 residues. Trimming cost V 7 bases and J 5 bases; bases outside gene matches: 22. CDR3 DNA: TGTGCCAGCTTCCCCTTCGGTGGGGCCCCGGACAGGGAAAATGAAAAACTGTTTTTT. Its protein product is CASFPFGGAPDRENEKLFF.

The V and J genes are TRBV4-1 and TRBJ2-7; D is perhaps TRBD2 (6 bases). V was cut by 4 bases and J by 3 bases, with 16 bases left in between. This CDR3 spans 15 amino acids. Germline V gene data show CDR1 as MGHRA and CDR2 as YSYEKL. In DNA, the CDR3 is TGCGCCAGCAGCCTAGGCTGGGGGGAGAACTACGAGCAGTACTTC. This sequence encodes CASSLGWGENYEQYF.

This chain joins TRBV24-1 and TRBJ2-2; perhaps D is TRBD1 or TRBD2 (7 bases each). The germline V gene has CDR1 KGHDR and CDR2 SFDVKD. The CDR3 runs 15 residues. Deletions cut 0 bases from V and 7 bases from J, with 11 bases between. The CDR3 is CATSDLQGGNGELFF. CDR3 nucleotide sequence: TGTGCCACCAGTGATTTGCAGGGGGGGAACGGGGAGCTGTTTTTT.